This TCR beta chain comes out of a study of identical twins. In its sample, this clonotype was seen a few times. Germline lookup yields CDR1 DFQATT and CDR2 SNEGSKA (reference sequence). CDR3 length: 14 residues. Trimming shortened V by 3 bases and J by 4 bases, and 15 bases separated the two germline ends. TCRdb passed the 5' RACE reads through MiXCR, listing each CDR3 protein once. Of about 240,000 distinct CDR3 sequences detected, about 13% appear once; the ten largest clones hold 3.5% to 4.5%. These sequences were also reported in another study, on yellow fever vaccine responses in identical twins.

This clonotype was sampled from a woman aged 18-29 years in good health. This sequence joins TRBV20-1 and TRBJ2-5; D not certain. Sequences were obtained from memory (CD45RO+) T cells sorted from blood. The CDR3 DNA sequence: TGCAGTGCTAGTGCCGGACGCCCATCAGAGACCCAGTACTTC. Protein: CSASAGRPSETQYF.